The 13 T cell receptor beta chains presented below share a single source sample, sequenced in a study of blood T cell repertoires in COVID-19. The data were produced by immunoSEQ multiplex PCR, yet TCRdb's version contains in-frame clones alone and is incomplete. The table lists about 20,000 clones, around 84% of them singletons. The sample comprised peripheral blood. These receptors were collected from a human donor with active COVID-19. The donor label of this sample is uncertain.

This clone has more than one count but fewer than ten. The chain joins TRBV7-3 to TRBJ2-2, with 11 nucleotides matching TRBD2. Germline V lookup: CDR1 SGHTA, CDR2 FQGTGA. The trim removed 0 bases at V and 2 bases at J, leaving 5 bases unmatched. The CDR3 loop spans 18 amino acids. For the CDR3, the DNA is TGTGCCAGCAGCTTAACGACTCTAGCGGGAGGAAACACCGGGGAGCTGTTTTTT. It translates to CASSLTTLAGGNTGELFF.

V gene TRBV15 combines with J gene TRBJ2-3; 8 bases are a match to TRBD1. The CDR3 is made up of 16 amino acids. Germline CDR1 LNHNV, CDR2 YYDKDF (reference sequence). With V trimmed by 0 bases and J by 4 bases, 6 bases remained unmatched. For the CDR3, the DNA is TGTGCCACCAGCAGAGAGGACAGGGCTGGCGCAGATACGCAGTATTTT. It yields the protein CATSREDRAGADTQYF.

The DNA of the CDR3 is TGTGCCAGCAGCCTAACTAGCGGGGGGAGTAATGAGCAGTTCTTC. As protein: CASSLTSGGSNEQFF. The V gene is TRBV3-1 (or the pseudogene TRBV3-2), the J gene TRBJ2-1, with 12 bases that match TRBD2. The CDR3 is 15 residues long. V gave up 4 bases and J gave up 7 bases; unmatched junction bases: 5. Germline values: CDR1 LGHDT, CDR2 YNNKEL (reference sequence).

This chain's CDR3 is CASTLGRGQETQYF. Written as DNA, the CDR3 is TGTGCCAGCACTCTGGGGAGGGGACAAGAGACCCAGTACTTC. This sequence joins TRBV5-6 and TRBJ2-5, with TRBD2 identical over 7 bases. The V gene's germline CDR1 is SGHDT and CDR2 YYEEEE. The CDR3 contains 14 residues. J lost 2 bases, V lost 6 bases, and 7 bases had no gene match. Based on the CDR3 plus reference TRBV5-6 and TRBJ2-5, the full variable domain is DAGVTQSPTHLIKTRGQQVTLRCSPKSGHDTVSWYQQALGQGPQFIFQYYEEEERQRGNFPDRFSGHQFPNYSSELNVNALLLGDSALYLCASTLGRGQETQYFGPGTRLLVL.

The J gene is TRBJ2-2, the V gene TRBV19, with 7 nucleotides matching TRBD1. Trimming took 10 bases from V and 6 from J; bases not matched to a gene: 17. The germline CDR1 and CDR2 sequences are LNHDA and SQIVND (reference sequence). There are 16 residues in the CDR3. The CDR3 loop reads CATSPRTGGGAGELFF. In DNA form, the CDR3 reads TGTGCCACCTCCCCGAGGACAGGAGGAGGAGCCGGGGAGCTGTTTTTT.

J is TRBJ2-3 and V is TRBV5-4, with D possibly TRBD1 on 6 matching bases. V gave up 3 bases and J gave up 0 bases, with 20 bases separating them. Germline V gene lookup returns CDR1 SGHNT and CDR2 YYREEE (reference sequence). The length of the CDR3 is 18 residues. The CDR3: CASSSSLGLGASTDTQYF. The CDR3 region has the DNA TGTGCCAGCAGCTCAAGTCTTGGGCTGGGGGCTAGCACAGATACGCAGTATTTT.

The rearrangement joins TRBV9 to TRBJ2-3; 10 bases match TRBD1. CDR1 is SGDLS and CDR2 is YYNGEE in the germline V gene. The V segment lost 2 bases and the J segment 2 bases; nucleotides outside the gene matches: 8. The CDR3 loop spans 17 amino acids. CDR3 region: CASSVKGDRGPTDTQYF. For the CDR3, the DNA is TGTGCCAGCAGCGTCAAAGGGGACAGGGGTCCCACAGATACGCAGTATTTT. The full variable domain, with the rest looked up from reference TRBV9 and TRBJ2-3, is DSGVTQTPKHLITATGQRVTLRCSPRSGDLSVYWYQQSLDQGLQFLIQYYNGEERAKGNILERFSAQQFPDLHSELNLSSLELGDSALYFCASSVKGDRGPTDTQYFGPGTRLTVL.

This rearrangement joins TRBV5-1 to TRBJ2-3; 10 bases agree with TRBD2. V gave up 7 bases and J gave up 1 base; unmatched junction bases: 6. The CDR3 consists of 15 residues. Germline V CDR1 and CDR2: SGHRS, YFSETQ. The CDR3 DNA is TGCGCCAGCTCTTCCGGGACTAGCGGCACAGATACGCAGTATTTT. Translated, it gives CASSSGTSGTDTQYF.

The V call is TRBV2, the J call TRBJ1-5; tentative D call: TRBD1 (5 bases). Per the germline V gene, CDR1 is SNHLY and CDR2 is FYNNEI. Trimming stripped 3 bases from V and 7 bases from J, with 13 bases between. CDR3 length equals 14 residues. The CDR3 loop reads CASSDGGIGQPQHF. CDR3 nucleotides: TGTGCCAGCAGTGACGGGGGAATAGGACAGCCCCAGCATTTT.

V usage is TRBV5-1 and J usage is TRBJ2-1; 13 bases map to TRBD2. The CDR3 spans 16 residues. J was trimmed by 9 bases and V by 4 bases; bases with no gene match: 10. Per the germline V gene, CDR1 is SGHRS and CDR2 is YFSETQ. The CDR3 loop reads CASSIRLAGGPSEQFF. The CDR3 bases are TGCGCCAGCAGCATAAGACTAGCGGGGGGACCGAGTGAGCAGTTCTTC.

This clone was counted a single time. This CDR3 reads CASSLTSGHQQYF. DNA of the CDR3: TGTGCCAGCAGCTTAACTAGCGGACATCAGCAGTACTTC. The chain has TRBV7-9 and TRBJ2-7; the match to TRBD2 covers 8 bases. Germline values: CDR1 SEHNR, CDR2 FQNEAQ (reference sequence). CDR3 length equals 13 residues. V was pared by 2 bases and J by 8 bases, with 5 bases of the junction left unmatched.

The chain uses TRBV9 and TRBJ2-4; 8 bases are shared with TRBD1. The trim removed 3 bases at V and 6 bases at J, leaving 8 bases unmatched. There are 15 residues in the CDR3. Germline V gene data show CDR1 as SGDLS and CDR2 as YYNGEE. The CDR3 here is CASSGGQGLANIQYF. For the CDR3, the DNA is TGTGCCAGCAGCGGCGGACAGGGTCTGGCAAACATTCAGTACTTC.

In the case of this clone: The junction and the germline gene differ at one end; a read error may be behind it. V is TRBV7-7 and J is TRBJ1-1; a possible D gene is TRBD1 (5 bases). CDR1 and CDR2 from the germline V gene are SSHAT and FNYEAQ (reference sequence). CDR3 length: 16 amino acids. The CDR3 DNA follows: TGTGCTAGCAGCCAGGCGGCAGGGCTCCCCCACACTGAAGCTTTCTTT. This translates into CASSQAAGLPHTEAFF.